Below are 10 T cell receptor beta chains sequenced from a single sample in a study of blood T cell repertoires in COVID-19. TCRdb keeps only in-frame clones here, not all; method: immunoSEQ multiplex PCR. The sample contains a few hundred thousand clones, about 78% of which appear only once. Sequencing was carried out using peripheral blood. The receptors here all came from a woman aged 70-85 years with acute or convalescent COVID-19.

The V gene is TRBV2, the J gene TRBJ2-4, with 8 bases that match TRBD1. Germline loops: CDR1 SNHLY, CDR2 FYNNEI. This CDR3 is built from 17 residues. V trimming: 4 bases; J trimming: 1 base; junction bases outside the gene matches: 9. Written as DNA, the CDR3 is TGTGCCAGCAGTGCGGGTCAGGGGGCTATCGCCAAAAACATTCAGTACTTC. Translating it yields CASSAGQGAIAKNIQYF.

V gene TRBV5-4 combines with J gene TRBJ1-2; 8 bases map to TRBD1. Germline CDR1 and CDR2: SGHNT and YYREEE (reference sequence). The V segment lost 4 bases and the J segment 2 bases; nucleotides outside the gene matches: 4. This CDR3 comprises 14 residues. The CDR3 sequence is CASSTGQANYGYTF. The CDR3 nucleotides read TGTGCCAGCAGCACGGGACAGGCCAACTATGGCTACACCTTC.

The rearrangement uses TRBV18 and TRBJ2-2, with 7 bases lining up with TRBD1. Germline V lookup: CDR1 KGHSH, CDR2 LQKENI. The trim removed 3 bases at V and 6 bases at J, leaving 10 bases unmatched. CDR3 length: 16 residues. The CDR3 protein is CASSPHDRVEAGELFF. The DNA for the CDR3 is TGTGCCAGCTCACCCCACGACAGGGTTGAGGCCGGGGAGCTGTTTTTT.

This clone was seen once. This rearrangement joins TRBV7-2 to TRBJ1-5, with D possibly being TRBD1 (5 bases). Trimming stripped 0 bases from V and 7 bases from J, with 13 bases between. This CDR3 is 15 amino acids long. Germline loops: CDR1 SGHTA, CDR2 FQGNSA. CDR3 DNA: TGTGCCAGCAGCTTAGCGCTAGGGGAATCACAGCCCCAGCATTTT. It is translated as CASSLALGESQPQHF.

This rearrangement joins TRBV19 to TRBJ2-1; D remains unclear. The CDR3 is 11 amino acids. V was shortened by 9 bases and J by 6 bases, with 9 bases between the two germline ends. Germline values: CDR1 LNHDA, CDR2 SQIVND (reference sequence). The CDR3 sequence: CASDGSNEQFF. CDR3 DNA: TGTGCCAGCGACGGGTCCAATGAGCAGTTCTTC.

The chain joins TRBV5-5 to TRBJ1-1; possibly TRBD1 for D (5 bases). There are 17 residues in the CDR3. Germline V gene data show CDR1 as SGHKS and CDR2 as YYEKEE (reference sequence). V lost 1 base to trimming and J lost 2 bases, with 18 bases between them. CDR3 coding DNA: TGTGCCAGCAGCTTGAGGTTTGTGGGGGGGACCAACACTGAAGCTTTCTTT. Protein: CASSLRFVGGTNTEAFF.

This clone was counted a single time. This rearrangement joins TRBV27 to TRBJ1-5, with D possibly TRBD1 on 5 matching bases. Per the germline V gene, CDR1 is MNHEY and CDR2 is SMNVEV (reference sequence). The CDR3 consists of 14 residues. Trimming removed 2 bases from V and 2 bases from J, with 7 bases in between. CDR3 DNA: TGTGCCAGCAGTTTAATAGGGGGCAATCAGCCCCAGCATTTT. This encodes CASSLIGGNQPQHF.

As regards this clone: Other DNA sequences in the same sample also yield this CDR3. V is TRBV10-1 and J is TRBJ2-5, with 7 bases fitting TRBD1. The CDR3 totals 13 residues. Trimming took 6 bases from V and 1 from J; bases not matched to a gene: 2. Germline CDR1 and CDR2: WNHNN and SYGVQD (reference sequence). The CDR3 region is CASSRDSQETQYF. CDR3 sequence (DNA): TGCGCCAGCAGCAGGGACAGCCAAGAGACCCAGTACTTC.

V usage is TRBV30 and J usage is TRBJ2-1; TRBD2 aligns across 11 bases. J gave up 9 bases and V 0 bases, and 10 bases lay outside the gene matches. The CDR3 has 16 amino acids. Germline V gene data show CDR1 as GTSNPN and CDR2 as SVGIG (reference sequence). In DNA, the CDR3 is TGTGCCTGGAGTGTACGGCGTAGCGGGGGGGCTGGTGAGCAGTTCTTC. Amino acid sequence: CAWSVRRSGGAGEQFF.

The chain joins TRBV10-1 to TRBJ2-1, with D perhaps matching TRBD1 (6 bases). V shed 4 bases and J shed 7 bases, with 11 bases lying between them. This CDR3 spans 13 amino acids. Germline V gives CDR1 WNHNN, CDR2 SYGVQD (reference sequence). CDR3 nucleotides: TGCGCCAGCAGTGTGGCAGGGGCGAATGAGCAGTTCTTC. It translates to CASSVAGANEQFF.